Detailed here is one T cell receptor (beta chain). This sample was included in a study of blood T cell repertoires in COVID-19. Study-level background: Both acute and convalescent COVID-19 samples were obtained from the United States, Italy and Spain. T cells, B-cell-depleted T cells, or PBMCs supplied cDNA or gDNA.

Profiling relied on immunoSEQ multiplex PCR, and the TCRdb table lists in-frame clones only, not all of them. There are about 300,000 clones in the sample; 89% occur only once, and around 6.6% lies in the top ten. After removal of 2 bases from V and 0 bases from J, the junction contained 7 bases not matched to a gene. The germline gives CDR1 SGHDN, CDR2 FVKESK. CDR3 length equals 17 residues. This TCR was sampled from a young man who had recovered from COVID-19. V usage is TRBV14 and J usage is TRBJ2-3; TRBD2 aligns across 8 bases. Sequencing was done on a sample of peripheral blood. The CDR3 DNA reads as TGTGCCAGCAGCCAACCCATACTAGCGGCCAGCACAGATACGCAGTATTTT. This gives the protein CASSQPILAASTDTQYF.